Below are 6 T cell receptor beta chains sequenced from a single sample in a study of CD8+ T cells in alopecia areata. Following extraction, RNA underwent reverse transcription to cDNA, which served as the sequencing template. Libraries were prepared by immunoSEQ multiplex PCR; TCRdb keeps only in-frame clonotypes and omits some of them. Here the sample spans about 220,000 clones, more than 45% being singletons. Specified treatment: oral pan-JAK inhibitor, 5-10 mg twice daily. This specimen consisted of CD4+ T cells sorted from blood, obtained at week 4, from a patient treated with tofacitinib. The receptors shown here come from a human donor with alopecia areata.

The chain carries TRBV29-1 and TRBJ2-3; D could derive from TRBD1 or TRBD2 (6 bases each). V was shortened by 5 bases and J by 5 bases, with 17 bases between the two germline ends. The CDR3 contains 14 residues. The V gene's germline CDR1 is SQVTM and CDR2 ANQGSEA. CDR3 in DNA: TGCAGCGTTACGCATGGGGGGCCCGGAGATACGCAGTATTTT. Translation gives CSVTHGGPGDTQYF.

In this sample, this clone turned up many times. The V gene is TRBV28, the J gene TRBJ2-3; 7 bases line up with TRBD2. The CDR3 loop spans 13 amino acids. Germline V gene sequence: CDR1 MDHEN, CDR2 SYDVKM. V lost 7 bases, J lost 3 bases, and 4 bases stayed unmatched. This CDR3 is CASKWGGTDTQYF. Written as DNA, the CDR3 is TGTGCCAGCAAATGGGGGGGTACAGATACGCAGTATTTT.

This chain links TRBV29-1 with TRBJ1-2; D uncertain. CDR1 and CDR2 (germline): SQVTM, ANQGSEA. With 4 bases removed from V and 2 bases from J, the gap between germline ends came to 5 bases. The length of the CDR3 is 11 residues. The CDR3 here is CSVGMNYGYTF. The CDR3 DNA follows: TGCAGCGTTGGTATGAACTATGGCTACACCTTC. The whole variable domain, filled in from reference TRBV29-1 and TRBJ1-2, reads SAVISQKPSRDICQRGTSLTIQCQVDSQVTMMFWYRQQPGQSLTLIATANQGSEATYESGFVIDKFPISRPNLTFSTLTVSNMSPEDSSIYLCSVGMNYGYTFGSGTRLTVV.

CDR3 loop: CASSQGHRDRGNIQYF. CDR3 nucleotides: TGCGCCAGCAGTCAAGGACACCGGGACAGGGGAAACATTCAGTACTTC. V is TRBV23-1 and J is TRBJ2-4; the match to TRBD1 covers 10 bases. TRBV23-1 is assigned to the ORF class and has an uncertain function. V shed 2 bases, J shed 6 bases, and the junction held 7 bases outside the gene matches. This CDR3 comprises 16 residues.

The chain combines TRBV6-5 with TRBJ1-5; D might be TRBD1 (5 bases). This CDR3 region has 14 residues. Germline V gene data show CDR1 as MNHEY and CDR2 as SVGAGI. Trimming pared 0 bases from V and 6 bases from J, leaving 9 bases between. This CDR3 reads CASSYSGRGQPQHF. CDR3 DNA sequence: TGTGCCAGCAGTTACTCGGGACGCGGTCAGCCCCAGCATTTT.

Here the CDR3 DNA reads TGTGCCAGCAGCAAGTGGTTGGAAAACATTCAGTACTTC. Amino acid sequence: CASSKWLENIQYF. The V and J genes are TRBV2 and TRBJ2-4; no definite D call. Germline V gene lookup returns CDR1 SNHLY and CDR2 FYNNEI. The ends were cut back, 6 bases at V and 5 bases at J, with 11 bases in the middle. The CDR3 length is 13 residues.